These 22 T cell receptor beta chains came from one sample sequenced in a study of immune evolution from preneoplasia to lung adenocarcinoma. The assay was immunoSEQ multiplex PCR, and TCRdb's table has in-frame clones only and misses some. The sample yields 3,500 to 5,000 clones, under 80% seen once. Sequenced sample: FFPE minimally invasive lung adenocarcinoma tissue. These receptors were collected from a person aged 65-85 years with lung adenocarcinoma.

The rearrangement links TRBV29-1 to TRBJ1-1, with 7 bases fitting TRBD1. The junction had 6 bases not matched to a gene; V was cut back by 5 bases and J by 3 bases. CDR3 length equals 13 residues. Germline V gives CDR1 SQVTM, CDR2 ANQGSEA. This CDR3 is CSVPDRADTEAFF. For the CDR3, the DNA is TGCAGCGTTCCTGACAGGGCTGACACTGAAGCTTTCTTT.

The chain couples TRBV4-1 to TRBJ2-2; D call uncertain. CDR1 is MGHRA, CDR2 YSYEKL, per germline. Trimming shortened V by 0 bases and J by 5 bases, and 4 bases separated the two germline ends. CDR3 length: 13 amino acids. CDR3 amino acids: CASSQERTGELFF. In nucleotides, the CDR3 is TGCGCCAGCAGCCAAGAGAGGACCGGGGAGCTGTTTTTT.

The genes are TRBV10-2 and TRBJ2-3, with D maybe TRBD1 (6 bases). CDR1 and CDR2 from the germline V gene are WSHSY and SAAADI. This CDR3 is built from 17 residues. The V end lost 0 bases, the J end lost 3 bases, and 16 bases lay between the germline ends. The CDR3 nucleotides are TGCGCCAGCAGTGAGTCCTTTTTCAGGGGTGGGACAGATACGCAGTATTTT. As protein: CASSESFFRGGTDTQYF.

This clone is labeled as large (0.1 to 1%). The rearrangement uses TRBV9 and TRBJ2-6; 7 bases agree with TRBD1. The V gene end was trimmed by 3 bases and the J gene end by 0 bases; junction bases not matched to a gene: 0. There are 15 residues in the CDR3. CDR1 is SGDLS and CDR2 is YYNGEE in the germline V gene. The CDR3 DNA follows: TGTGCCAGCAGCGCAGGGGGCTCTGGGGCCAACGTCCTGACTTTC. Protein sequence: CASSAGGSGANVLTF.

The chain is built from TRBV12-2 and TRBJ1-2; TRBD1 is the table's D call and was not checked against the DNA. TRBV12-2 is designated a pseudogene. The CDR3 spans 15 residues. The DNA of the CDR3 is TGTGCAAGTCGGGGGAGACAGGGCACTAACTATGGCTACACCTTC. Translation gives CASRGRQGTNYGYTF.

The V gene is TRBV7-2, the J gene TRBJ2-3, with D possibly TRBD2 on 5 matching bases. Deletions cut 3 bases from V and 2 bases from J, with 9 bases between. This CDR3 is built from 14 residues. Germline values: CDR1 SGHTA, CDR2 FQGNSA. The chain's CDR3 is CASSFREDTDTQYF. The CDR3 nucleotides read TGTGCCAGCAGCTTTCGGGAAGACACAGATACGCAGTATTTT.

The CDR3 DNA reads TGTGCCAGCTCACTTTCGATTACAGCCTACGAGCAGTACTTC. Translation gives CASSLSITAYEQYF. The chain is built from TRBV18 and TRBJ2-7; D unclear. Per germline, CDR1 KGHSH and CDR2 LQKENI. V lost 4 bases to trimming and J lost 2 bases, with 12 bases between them. CDR3 size: 14 residues.

The chain employs TRBV2 and TRBJ2-3; no reliable D call. The germline CDR1 and CDR2 sequences are SNHLY and FYNNEI. Trimming stripped 6 bases from V and 4 bases from J, with 5 bases between. The length of the CDR3 is 11 residues. The CDR3 DNA reads TGTGCCAGCAGCTTAGCAGATACGCAGTATTTT. Its protein is CASSLADTQYF.

J is TRBJ2-5 and V is TRBV4-1; D remains ambiguous. Per germline, CDR1 MGHRA and CDR2 YSYEKL. Trimming took 4 bases from V and 5 from J, leaving 11 bases between them. This CDR3 contains 13 residues. The CDR3 sequence is CASSPTTWETQYF. In DNA, the CDR3 is TGCGCCAGCAGCCCAACAACGTGGGAGACCCAGTACTTC.

The chain has TRBV14 and TRBJ2-4, with 8 bases matching TRBD1. CDR1 is SGHDN and CDR2 is FVKESK in the germline V gene. This CDR3 spans 17 amino acids. V gave up 4 bases and J gave up 1 base; unmatched junction bases: 9. In nucleotides, the CDR3 is TGTGCCAGCAGCCCAACTCCAGGGGGCATGGCCAAAAACATTCAGTACTTC. Its protein is CASSPTPGGMAKNIQYF.

In its sample, this clone was seen a few times. V and J are TRBV7-3 and TRBJ2-5; 11 bases align to TRBD2. The length of the CDR3 is 16 residues. V shed 5 bases and J 5 bases; nucleotides not matched to a gene: 10. The germline V gene encodes CDR1 SGHTA and CDR2 FQGTGA. The CDR3 DNA reads TGTGCCAGCAGCCTCGGGCTAGCGGGGGGATTTGAGACCCAGTACTTC. Translated, it gives CASSLGLAGGFETQYF.

This clone was observed a single time. The J gene is TRBJ2-5, the V gene TRBV19, with D perhaps TRBD1 (5 bases). The CDR3 contains 13 residues. The germline CDR1 and CDR2 sequences are LNHDA and SQIVND (reference sequence). V lost 5 bases, J lost 5 bases, and 12 bases lay in between. The DNA of the CDR3 is TGTGCCAGTAGTCAGGGTCCGGCCGAGACCCAGTACTTC. The encoded protein is CASSQGPAETQYF.

The J gene is TRBJ2-2, the V gene TRBV9, with TRBD1 matching over 12 bases. This CDR3 is built from 15 residues. Germline V CDR1 and CDR2: SGDLS, YYNGEE. V trimming: 4 bases; J trimming: 7 bases; junction bases outside the gene matches: 5. CDR3 amino acids: CASSKGQGADGELFF. CDR3 sequence (DNA): TGTGCCAGCAGCAAGGGACAGGGGGCGGACGGGGAGCTGTTTTTT.

The chain recombines TRBV10-2 with TRBJ1-5; 8 bases map to TRBD1. CDR1 is WSHSY, CDR2 SAAADI, per germline. V lost 4 bases to trimming and J lost 6 bases; unmatched junction nucleotides: 5. This CDR3 has 14 residues. The DNA for the CDR3 is TGCGCCAGCAGTGGACAGGGGCTAGGTCAGCCCCAGCATTTT. Its protein product is CASSGQGLGQPQHF.

A note on this clone: One end of the junction varies from germline; a read error may be responsible. The chain links TRBV28 to TRBJ1-5; D ambiguous. The CDR3 runs 12 residues. CDR1 is MDHEN and CDR2 is SYDVKM in the germline V gene. The CDR3 spells CASSVTNPPQHF. The DNA of the CDR3 is TGTGCCAGCAGTGTAACTAATCCGCCCCAGCATTTT.

The gene calls are TRBV6-1 and TRBJ2-1; 13 bases line up with TRBD2. The CDR3 is made up of 18 amino acids. Losses at the gene ends were 4 bases for V and 3 bases for J; bases not matched to a gene: 9. Germline assignment: CDR1 MNHNS and CDR2 SASEGT. The CDR3 DNA reads TGTGCCAGCAGTGGAGTAACTAGCGGGGGGGTAGGCTACAATGAGCAGTTCTTC. Translation: CASSGVTSGGVGYNEQFF.

The chain recombines TRBV28 with TRBJ2-5; D gene unclear. The CDR3 has 14 amino acids. The ends were cut back, 3 bases at V and 5 bases at J, with 13 bases in the middle. Germline assignment: CDR1 MDHEN and CDR2 SYDVKM. CDR3 nucleotide sequence: TGTGCCAGCAGTTTGATTGGCCTTGGGGAGACCCAGTACTTC. Translation: CASSLIGLGETQYF. Variable domain in full (rest from reference TRBV28 and TRBJ2-5): DVKVTQSSRYLVKRTGEKVFLECVQDMDHENMFWYRQDPGLGLRLIYFSYDVKMKEKGDIPEGYSVSREKKERFSLILESASTNQTSMYLCASSLIGLGETQYFGPGTRLLVL.

CDR3 sequence: CASSLGQGGNEKLFF. Here the CDR3 DNA reads TGTGCCAGCAGTTTGGGACAGGGGGGGAATGAAAAACTGTTTTTT. V usage is TRBV28 and J usage is TRBJ1-4; 11 bases are a match to TRBD1. With V trimmed by 3 bases and J by 5 bases, 2 bases remained unmatched. The CDR3 loop spans 15 amino acids. Germline V gene lookup returns CDR1 MDHEN and CDR2 SYDVKM.

This chain links TRBV27 with TRBJ2-1, with a tentative D call TRBD1 (5 bases). V lost 3 bases to trimming and J lost 5 bases, with 14 bases between them. The CDR3 covers 15 residues. Germline V CDR1 and CDR2: MNHEY, SMNVEV (reference sequence). CDR3 nucleotides: TGTGCCAGCAGTTTGGCAGGGCTAGAACACAATGAGCAGTTCTTC. The encoded protein is CASSLAGLEHNEQFF.

CDR3 sequence (DNA): TGTGCCAGCAGTGAGTTCGCGGGAGGTGTCCAAGAGACCCAGTACTTC. Amino acid sequence: CASSEFAGGVQETQYF. V usage is TRBV2 and J usage is TRBJ2-5, with 8 bases matching TRBD2. Germline lookup yields CDR1 SNHLY and CDR2 FYNNEI. J gave up 1 base and V 3 bases, and 7 bases lay outside the gene matches. The CDR3 has 16 residues.

The chain joins TRBV5-6 to TRBJ2-1, with D maybe TRBD2 (6 bases). V lost 4 bases and J lost 8, with 19 bases in between. This CDR3 is built from 15 residues. From germline, CDR1 is SGHDT and CDR2 YYEEEE. CDR3 in DNA: TGTGCCAGCAGCCCCCGGCGGTCTAGCGCATATGAGCAGTTCTTC. Its protein product is CASSPRRSSAYEQFF.

Only one count was recorded for this clone. V usage is TRBV10-3 and J usage is TRBJ2-7, with 7 bases fitting TRBD1. The germline gives CDR1 ENHRY, CDR2 SYGVKD. The J segment lost 2 bases and the V segment lost 4 bases, leaving 5 bases of the junction unmatched. The CDR3 contains 14 residues. The CDR3: CAISGDRFPYEQYF. CDR3 in DNA: TGTGCCATCAGTGGGGACAGATTTCCCTACGAGCAGTACTTC.